This T cell receptor beta chain was sequenced for a study of response to subunit inactivated influenza vaccine. Study-wide findings and caveats: The authors put forward the suggestion that each seasonal influenza vaccination may bring in only a limited number of new T cells.

CDR1 is ENHRY and CDR2 is SYGVKD in the germline V gene. With 5 bases clipped from V and 2 bases from J, the junction kept 3 bases outside the gene matches. The CDR3 sequence is 15 residues long. TCRdb passed the RT-PCR reads through MiXCR, listing each CDR3 protein once. The repertoire holds roughly 710,000 distinct CDR3 sequences, approximately 14% seen once, with approximately 7.6% in the top ten. Worth noting for this clonotype: Its antigen is not identified.

The V gene is TRBV10-3, the J gene TRBJ2-7; 13 nucleotides line up with TRBD2. The sequence derives from a man in his forties or fifties who received an inactivated influenza vaccine. This specimen consisted of PBMCs from blood, obtained 14 days before vaccination. CDR3 sequence reads: CAISPGTSGTYEQYF. Written as DNA, the CDR3 is TGTGCCATCAGTCCCGGGACTAGCGGGACCTACGAGCAGTACTTC.